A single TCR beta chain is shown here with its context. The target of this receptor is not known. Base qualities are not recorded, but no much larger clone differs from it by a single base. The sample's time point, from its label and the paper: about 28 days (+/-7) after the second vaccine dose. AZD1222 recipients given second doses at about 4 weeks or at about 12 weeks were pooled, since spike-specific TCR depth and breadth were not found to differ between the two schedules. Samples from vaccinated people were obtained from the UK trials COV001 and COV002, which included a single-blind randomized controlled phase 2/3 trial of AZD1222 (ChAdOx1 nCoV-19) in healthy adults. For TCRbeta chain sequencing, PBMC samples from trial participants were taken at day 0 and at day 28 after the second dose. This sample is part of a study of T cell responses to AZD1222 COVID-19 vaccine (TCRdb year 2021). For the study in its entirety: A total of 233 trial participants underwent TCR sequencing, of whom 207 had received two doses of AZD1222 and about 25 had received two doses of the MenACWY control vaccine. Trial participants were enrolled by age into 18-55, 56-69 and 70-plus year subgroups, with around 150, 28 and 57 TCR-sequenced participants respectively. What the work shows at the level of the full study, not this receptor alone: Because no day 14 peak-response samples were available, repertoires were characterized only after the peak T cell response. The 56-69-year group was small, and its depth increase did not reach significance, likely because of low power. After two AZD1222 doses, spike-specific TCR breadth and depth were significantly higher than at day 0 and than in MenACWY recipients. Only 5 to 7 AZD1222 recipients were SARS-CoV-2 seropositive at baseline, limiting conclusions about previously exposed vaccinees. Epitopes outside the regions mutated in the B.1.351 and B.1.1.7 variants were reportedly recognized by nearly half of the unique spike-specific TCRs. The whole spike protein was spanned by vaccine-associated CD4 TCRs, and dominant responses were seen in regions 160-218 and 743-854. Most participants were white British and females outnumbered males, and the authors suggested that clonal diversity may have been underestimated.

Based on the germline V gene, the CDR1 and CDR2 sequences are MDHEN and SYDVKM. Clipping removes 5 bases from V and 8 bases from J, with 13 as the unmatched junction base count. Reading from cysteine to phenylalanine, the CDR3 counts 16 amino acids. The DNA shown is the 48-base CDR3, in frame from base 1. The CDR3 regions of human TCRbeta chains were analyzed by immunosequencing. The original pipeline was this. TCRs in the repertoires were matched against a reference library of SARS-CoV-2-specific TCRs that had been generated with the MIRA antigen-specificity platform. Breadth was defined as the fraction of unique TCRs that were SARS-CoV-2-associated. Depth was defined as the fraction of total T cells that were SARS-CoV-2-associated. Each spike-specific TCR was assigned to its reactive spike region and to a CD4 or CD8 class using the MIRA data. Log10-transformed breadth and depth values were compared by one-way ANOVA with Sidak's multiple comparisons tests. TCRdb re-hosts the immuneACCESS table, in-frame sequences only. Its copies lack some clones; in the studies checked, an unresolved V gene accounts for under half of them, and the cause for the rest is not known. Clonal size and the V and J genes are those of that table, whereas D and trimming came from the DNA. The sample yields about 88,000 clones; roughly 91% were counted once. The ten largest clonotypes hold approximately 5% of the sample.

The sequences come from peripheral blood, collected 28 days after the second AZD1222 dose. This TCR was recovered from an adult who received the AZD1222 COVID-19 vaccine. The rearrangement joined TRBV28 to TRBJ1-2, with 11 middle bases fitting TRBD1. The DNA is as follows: TGTGCCAGCAGTCTCGGGACAGGGGGTGGCCTAGGGGGCTACACCTTC. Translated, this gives CASSLGTGGGLGGYTF.